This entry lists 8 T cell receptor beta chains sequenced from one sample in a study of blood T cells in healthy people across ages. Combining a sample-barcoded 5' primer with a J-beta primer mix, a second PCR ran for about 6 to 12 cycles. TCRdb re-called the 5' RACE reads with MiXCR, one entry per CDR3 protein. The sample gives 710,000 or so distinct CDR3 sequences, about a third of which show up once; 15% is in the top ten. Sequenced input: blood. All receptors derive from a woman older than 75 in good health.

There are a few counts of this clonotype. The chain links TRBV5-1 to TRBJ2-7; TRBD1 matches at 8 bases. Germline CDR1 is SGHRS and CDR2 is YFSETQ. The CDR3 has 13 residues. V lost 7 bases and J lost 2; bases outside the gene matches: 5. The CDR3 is CASLRTGTYEQYF. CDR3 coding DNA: TGCGCCAGCCTTCGGACAGGGACCTACGAGCAGTACTTC.

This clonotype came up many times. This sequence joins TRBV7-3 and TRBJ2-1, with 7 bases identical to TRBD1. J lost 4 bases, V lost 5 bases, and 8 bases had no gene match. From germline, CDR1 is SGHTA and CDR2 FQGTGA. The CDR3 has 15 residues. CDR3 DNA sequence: TGTGCCAGCAGCGGCCCCGGGACAGCTTACAATGAGCAGTTCTTC. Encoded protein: CASSGPGTAYNEQFF.

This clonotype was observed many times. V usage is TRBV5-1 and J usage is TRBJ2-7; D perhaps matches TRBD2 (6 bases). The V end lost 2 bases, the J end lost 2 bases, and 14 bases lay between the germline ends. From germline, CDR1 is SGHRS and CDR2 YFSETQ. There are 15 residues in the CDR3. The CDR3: CASSLGGMQAYEQYF. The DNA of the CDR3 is TGCGCCAGCAGCTTAGGAGGGATGCAGGCCTACGAGCAGTACTTC.

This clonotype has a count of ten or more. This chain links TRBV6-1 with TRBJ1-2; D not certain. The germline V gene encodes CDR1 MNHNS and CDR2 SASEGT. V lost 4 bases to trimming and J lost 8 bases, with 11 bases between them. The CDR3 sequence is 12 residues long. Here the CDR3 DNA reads TGTGCCAGCAGTGGGTCCGACGGGGGCTACACCTTC. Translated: CASSGSDGGYTF.

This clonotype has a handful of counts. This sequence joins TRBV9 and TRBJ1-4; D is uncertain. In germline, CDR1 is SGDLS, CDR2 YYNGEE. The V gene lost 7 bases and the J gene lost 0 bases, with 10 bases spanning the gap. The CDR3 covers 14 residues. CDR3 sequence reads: CASGPYSTNEKLFF. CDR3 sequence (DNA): TGTGCCAGCGGACCGTATTCAACTAATGAAAAACTGTTTTTT.

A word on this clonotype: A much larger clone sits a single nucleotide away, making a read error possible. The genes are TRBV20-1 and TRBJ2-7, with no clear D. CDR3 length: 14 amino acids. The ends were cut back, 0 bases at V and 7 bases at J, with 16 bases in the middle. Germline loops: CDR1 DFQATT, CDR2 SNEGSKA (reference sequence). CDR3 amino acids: CSARDWAQFNEQYF. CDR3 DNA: TGCAGTGCTAGAGACTGGGCTCAGTTCAATGAGCAGTACTTC.

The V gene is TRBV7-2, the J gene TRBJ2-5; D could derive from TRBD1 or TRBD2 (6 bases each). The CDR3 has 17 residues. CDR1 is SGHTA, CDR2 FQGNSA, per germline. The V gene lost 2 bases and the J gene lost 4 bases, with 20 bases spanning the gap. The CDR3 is CASSLIPGPRGGETQYF. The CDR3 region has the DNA TGTGCCAGCAGCTTAATACCCGGGCCCAGGGGAGGAGAGACCCAGTACTTC.

Here the CDR3 reads CSAEHGQGYTEAFF. The CDR3 bases are TGCAGTGCAGAACATGGACAGGGATACACTGAAGCTTTCTTT. The rearrangement uses TRBV20-1 and TRBJ1-1; TRBD1 matches 8 bases. Losses at the gene ends were 6 bases for V and 3 bases for J; bases not matched to a gene: 9. This CDR3 spans 14 amino acids. Germline V lookup: CDR1 DFQATT, CDR2 SNEGSKA (reference sequence).